The clone carrying this T cell receptor (beta chain) was seen a handful of times. The data were taken from a study of T cells in tumors after PD-1 blockade. Study in general: During anti-PD-1 treatment, some patients continued daily vismodegib 150 mg.

V dropped 7 bases and J dropped 3 bases, with 13 bases sitting between them. CDR1 is SNHLY and CDR2 is FYNNEI in the germline V gene. CDR3 length: 13 amino acids. The data were produced by immunoSEQ multiplex PCR, yet TCRdb's version contains in-frame clones alone and is incomplete. The sample has under 50,000 clones; under 85% are singletons. The source of this sequence is a human donor with advanced basal cell or squamous cell carcinoma (not recorded which). Sequences were derived from PBMCs, sampled before anti-PD-1 therapy. J is TRBJ2-7 and V is TRBV2; no clear D. The CDR3 DNA sequence: TGTGCCAGCACCGTTACACCAGTCTACGAGCAGTACTTC. Amino acid sequence: CASTVTPVYEQYF.